This is a list of T cell receptor beta chains from one sample in a study of identical twins' blood T cells. Each CDR3 protein gets one entry after TCRdb re-called the 5' RACE reads with MiXCR. The sample consists of hundreds of thousands of distinct CDR3 sequences, roughly 30% of them appearing once. Material for sequencing was PBMCs. These TCRs come from a woman between 18 and 50 years old in good health. Each CDR3 is given with its conserved first and last residue. D genes are given only for firm matches. The listing skips clone size in some rows; elsewhere it reads once, few, many or a size class.

D gene	clone size	J gene	V gene	CDR3 DNA	CDR3 protein
TRBD2	NA	TRBJ2-2	TRBV5-4	TGTGCCAGCAGCTTCGGAGGGAGGGCCAGCGGGGAGCTGTTTTTT	CASSFGGRASGELFF
TRBD1	few	TRBJ1-3	TRBV7-9	TGTGCCAGCAGCTTATGGACAGGGTCCTCTGGAAACACCATATATTTT	CASSLWTGSSGNTIYF
NA	few	TRBJ2-1	TRBV9	TGTGCCAGCAGCGTCGAGGGGGAGAACAATGAGCAGTTCTTC	CASSVEGENNEQFF
NA	few	TRBJ2-7	TRBV28	TGTGCCAGCGAATCAGTCTCCTACGAGCAGTACTTC	CASESVSYEQYF
NA	NA	TRBJ1-1	TRBV29-1	TGCAGCGCCCAACCGGGGGCAGTCAACACTGAAGCTTTCTTT	CSAQPGAVNTEAFF
NA	NA	TRBJ1-1	TRBV20-1	TGCAGTGCTAGAGATTTGACAGTGGACACTGAAGCTTTCTTT	CSARDLTVDTEAFF
NA	NA	TRBJ1-4	TRBV6-6	TGTGCCAGCAGTGCCCCCAACAGGGAATTTAATGAAAAACTGTTTTTT	CASSAPNREFNEKLFF
TRBD1	many	TRBJ2-2	TRBV10-3	TGTGCCATCAGTGAGTCGACTCGAGGGGGCGGCGGGGAGCTGTTTTTT	CAISESTRGGGGELFF
NA	few	TRBJ2-7	TRBV11-2	TGTGCCAGCAGCTTAGTCCCGTGGGAGCAGTACTTC	CASSLVPWEQYF
TRBD2	NA	TRBJ2-5	TRBV11-3	TGTGCCAGCAGCTTAATACTAGCGGGGGCTGACGGAGAGACCCAGTACTTC	CASSLILAGADGETQYF
TRBD2	few	TRBJ2-7	TRBV11-2	TGTGCCAGCAGCTTAGAGGGGAGGGGATATTACTTC	CASSLEGRGYYF
NA	few	TRBJ2-1	TRBV27	TGTGCCAGCAGTTTATCGGAGATAGCAGATGAGCAGTTCTTC	CASSLSEIADEQFF
NA	NA	TRBJ1-5	TRBV19	TGTGCCAGTAGTGCAGACAGGACCCATCAGCGCCAGCATTTT	CASSADRTHQRQHF
TRBD1	NA	TRBJ1-2	TRBV29-1	TGCAGCGTTGGACAGGGCGGAGGCTACACCTTC	CSVGQGGGYTF
TRBD2	few	TRBJ2-7	TRBV9	TGTGCCAGCAGCCCAGGGACTAGCGGTTCCTACGAGCAGTACTTC	CASSPGTSGSYEQYF
NA	NA	TRBJ2-3	TRBV19	TGTGCCAGTAGTAAGACTTTTCGCACAGATACGCAGTATTTT	CASSKTFRTDTQYF
NA	few	TRBJ1-5	TRBV13	TGTGCCAGCACCGTCCGGCCGGATCAGCCCCAGCATTTT	CASTVRPDQPQHF
NA	few	TRBJ1-1	TRBV7-2	TGTGCCAGCAGCTTTGACACCGGCACTGAAGCTTTCTTT	CASSFDTGTEAFF
NA	NA	TRBJ1-6	TRBV29-1	TGCAGCGTTGCGTGGACAATGGCTTCACCCCTCCACTTT	CSVAWTMASPLHF
NA	many	TRBJ2-2	TRBV29-1	TGCAGCGTTGAAGAAGATAACCCCGGGGAGCTGTTTTTT	CSVEEDNPGELFF
NA	many	TRBJ1-1	TRBV20-1	TGCAGTGCTAGAAGGTTGGGAAGCACTGAAGCTTTCTTT	CSARRLGSTEAFF
NA	few	TRBJ2-7	TRBV18	TGTGCCAGCTCACCTCTTTCGGGACAAGGATTCTACGAGCAGTACTTC	CASSPLSGQGFYEQYF
NA	NA	TRBJ1-1	TRBV5-1	TGCGCCAGCAGCATGACCCCCGGGACTGAAACTTTCTTT	CASSMTPGTETFF
NA	NA	TRBJ1-5	TRBV7-2	TGTGCCAGCAGCCCTAGTCGGGAAAATCAGCCCCAGCATTTT	CASSPSRENQPQHF
TRBD1	NA	TRBJ1-1	TRBV9	TGTGCCAGCAGCGCCGACAGGGCGAACACTGAAGCTTTCTTT	CASSADRANTEAFF
NA	NA	TRBJ1-1	TRBV7-2	TGTGCCAGCAGCTTAGAAGCAGGCATGAACACTGAAGCTTTCTTT	CASSLEAGMNTEAFF
TRBD1	many	TRBJ1-4	TRBV20-1	TGCAGTGCTAGGGACAGGACCTTGGTTGAAAAACTGTTTTTT	CSARDRTLVEKLFF
NA	NA	TRBJ1-2	TRBV21-1	TGTGCCAGCAGCAATTGGGCCTTCGATTCCTCGAACTATGGCTACACCTTC	CASSNWAFDSSNYGYTF